Sequencing of this T cell receptor beta chain was carried out in a study of T-cell reconstitution after alpha-beta-depleted transplantation in children. General study findings and limits: Several hundred expanded graft clones reportedly gave rise to the alpha-beta T cells present about two months after transplant. Recipient T cells and thymic progenitors that survived were the source of the high TCRbeta diversity seen at day 60 in some patients.

Germline V gene data show CDR1 as SEHNR and CDR2 as FQNEAQ (reference sequence). Trimming removed 6 bases at V and 0 bases at J, with 15 bases between. The length of the CDR3 is 15 residues. It was with unique molecular identifiers that the TCRbeta library was prepared. TCRdb processed the PCR reads anew with MiXCR; each CDR3 protein has one entry. There are about 470,000 distinct CDR3 sequences in the sample; over 40% occur only once, and under 35% lies in the top ten. This clonotype was picked up a small number of times. What it binds is not known. This TCR derives from a girl aged 2 to 9 with aplastic anemia, due to receive a stem cell transplant. This chain joins TRBV7-9 and TRBJ2-7; TRBD1 is a possible D gene (5 bases). Here the sequenced sample was PBMCs, taken before TCRalphabeta/CD19-depleted stem cell transplant. The CDR3 loop reads CASSSDRSDSYEQYF. CDR3 sequence (DNA): TGTGCCAGCAGTTCCGACAGATCAGACTCCTACGAGCAGTACTTC.